A single T cell receptor beta chain is shown here with its context. Its matching antigen is unknown. Other DNA sequences from this sample encode an identical CDR3 as well. The sample comes from a study of shared clonotypes between healthy human individuals. V shed 4 bases and J 0 bases; nucleotides not matched to a gene: 4. The CDR3 sequence is 14 residues long. The V gene's germline CDR1 is SGHRS and CDR2 YFSETQ. The study's findings and limits: Rarefaction demonstrated incomplete sorted-subset sequencing despite large depth. Non-shared clonotypes displayed generation probabilities falling below those of clonotypes present in all four donors.

Once extracted for a subset, genomic DNA was divided evenly among several immunoSEQ plates. Using 200 ng DNA, approximately 30,000 T cell genomes, the sorted-subset replicate PCRs were run. The repertoire was sequenced with immunoSEQ multiplex PCR; TCRdb's copy has only in-frame clones and lacks some. The profile shows more than 2,000,000 clones, around nine tenths of them singletons. The chain couples TRBV5-1 to TRBJ2-7, with 7 bases that match TRBD1. The specimen was naive CD4+ T cells sorted from blood. The subset was: CD45RA+ positively selected. This clonotype was sampled from a man between 18 and 35 years old in good health. CDR3 sequence: CASSPTGNSYEQYF. For the CDR3, the DNA is TGCGCCAGCAGCCCGACAGGGAACTCCTACGAGCAGTACTTC.